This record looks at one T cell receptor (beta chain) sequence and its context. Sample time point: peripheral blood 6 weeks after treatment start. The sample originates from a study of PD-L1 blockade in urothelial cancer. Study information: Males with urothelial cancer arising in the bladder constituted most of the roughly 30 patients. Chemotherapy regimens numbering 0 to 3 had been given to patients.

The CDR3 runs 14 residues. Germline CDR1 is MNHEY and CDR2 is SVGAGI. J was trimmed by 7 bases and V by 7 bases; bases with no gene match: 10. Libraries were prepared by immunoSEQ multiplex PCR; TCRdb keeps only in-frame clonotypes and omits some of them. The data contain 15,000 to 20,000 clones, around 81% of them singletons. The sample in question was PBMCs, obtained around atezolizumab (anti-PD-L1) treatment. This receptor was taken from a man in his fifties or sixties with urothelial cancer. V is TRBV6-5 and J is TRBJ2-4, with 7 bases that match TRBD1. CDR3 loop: CASTSPQGQNIQYF. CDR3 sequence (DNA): TGTGCCAGCACCTCGCCACAGGGACAGAACATTCAGTACTTC.